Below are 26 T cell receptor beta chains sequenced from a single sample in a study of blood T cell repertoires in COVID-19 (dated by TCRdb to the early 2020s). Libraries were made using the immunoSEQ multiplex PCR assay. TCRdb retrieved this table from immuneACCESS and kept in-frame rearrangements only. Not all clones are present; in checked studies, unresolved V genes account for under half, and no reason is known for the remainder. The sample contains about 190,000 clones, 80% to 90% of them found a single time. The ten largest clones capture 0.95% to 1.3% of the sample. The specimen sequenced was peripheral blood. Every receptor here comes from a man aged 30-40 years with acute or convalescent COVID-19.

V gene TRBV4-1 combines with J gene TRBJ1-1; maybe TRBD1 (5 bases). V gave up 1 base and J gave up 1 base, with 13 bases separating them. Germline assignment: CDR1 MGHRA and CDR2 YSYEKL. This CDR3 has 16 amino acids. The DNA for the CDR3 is TGCGCCAGCAGCCAAGCCGGGGGAGTGGGGAACACTGAAGCTTTCTTT. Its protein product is CASSQAGGVGNTEAFF.

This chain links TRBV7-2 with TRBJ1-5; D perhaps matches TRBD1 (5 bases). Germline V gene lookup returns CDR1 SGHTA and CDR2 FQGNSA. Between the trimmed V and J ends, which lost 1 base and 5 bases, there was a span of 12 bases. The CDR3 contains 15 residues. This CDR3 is CASSLVAGRDQPQHF. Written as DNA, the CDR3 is TGTGCCAGCAGCTTAGTGGCAGGGAGGGATCAGCCCCAGCATTTT.

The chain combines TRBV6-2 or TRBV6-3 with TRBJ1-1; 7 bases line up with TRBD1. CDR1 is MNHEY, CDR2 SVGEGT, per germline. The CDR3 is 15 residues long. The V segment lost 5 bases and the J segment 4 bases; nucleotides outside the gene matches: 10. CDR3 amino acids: CASSTRQGGFTEAFF. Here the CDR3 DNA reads TGTGCCAGCAGTACTAGGCAGGGGGGTTTCACTGAAGCTTTCTTT.

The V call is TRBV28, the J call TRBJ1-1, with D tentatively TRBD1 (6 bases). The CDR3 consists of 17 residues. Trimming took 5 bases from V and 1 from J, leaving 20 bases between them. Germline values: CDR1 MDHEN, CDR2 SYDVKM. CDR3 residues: CASSPLARDMKNTEAFF. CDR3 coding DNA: TGTGCCAGCAGTCCGCTGGCCCGGGACATGAAGAACACTGAAGCTTTCTTT.

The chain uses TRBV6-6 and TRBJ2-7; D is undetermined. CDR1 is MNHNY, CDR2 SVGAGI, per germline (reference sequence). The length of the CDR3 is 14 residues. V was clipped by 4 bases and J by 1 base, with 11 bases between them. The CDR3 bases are TGTGCCAGCAGTTCCCCCGCCAGGTCCTACGAGCAGTACTTC. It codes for CASSSPARSYEQYF.

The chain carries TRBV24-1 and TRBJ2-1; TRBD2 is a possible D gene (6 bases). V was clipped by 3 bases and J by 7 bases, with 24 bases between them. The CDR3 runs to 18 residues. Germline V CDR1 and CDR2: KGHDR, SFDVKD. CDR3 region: CATSDAFGGGSGLNEQFF. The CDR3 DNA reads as TGTGCCACCAGTGATGCCTTCGGGGGTGGGAGCGGGTTGAATGAGCAGTTCTTC.

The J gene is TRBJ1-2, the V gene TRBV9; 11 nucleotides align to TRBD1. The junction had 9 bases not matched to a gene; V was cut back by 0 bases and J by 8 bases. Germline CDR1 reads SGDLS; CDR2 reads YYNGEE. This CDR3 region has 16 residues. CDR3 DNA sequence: TGTGCCAGCAGCGTAGCCTCCGGACAGGGGGCTTACGGCTACACCTTC. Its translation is CASSVASGQGAYGYTF.

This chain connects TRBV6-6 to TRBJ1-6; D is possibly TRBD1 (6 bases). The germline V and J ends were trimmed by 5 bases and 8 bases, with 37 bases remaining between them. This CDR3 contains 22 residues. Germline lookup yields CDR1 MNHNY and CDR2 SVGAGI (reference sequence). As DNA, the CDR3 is TGTGCCAGCAGTCCCACCGAACCTCGTGGGGGCGGGGGGCCTATAGGTGATTCACCCCTCCACTTT. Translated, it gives CASSPTEPRGGGGPIGDSPLHF.

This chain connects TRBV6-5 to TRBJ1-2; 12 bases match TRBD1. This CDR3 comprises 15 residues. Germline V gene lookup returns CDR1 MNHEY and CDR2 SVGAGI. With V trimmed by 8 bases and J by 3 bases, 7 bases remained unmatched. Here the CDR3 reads CASAWGQGAHYGYTF. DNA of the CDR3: TGTGCCAGCGCCTGGGGACAGGGGGCTCACTATGGCTACACCTTC.

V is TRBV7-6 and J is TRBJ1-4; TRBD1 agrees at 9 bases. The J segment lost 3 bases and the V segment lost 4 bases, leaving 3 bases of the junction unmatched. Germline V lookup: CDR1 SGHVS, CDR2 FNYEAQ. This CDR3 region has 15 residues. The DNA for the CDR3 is TGTGCCAGCAGCTCCAACAGGGGGCCTAATGAAAAACTGTTTTTT. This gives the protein CASSSNRGPNEKLFF.

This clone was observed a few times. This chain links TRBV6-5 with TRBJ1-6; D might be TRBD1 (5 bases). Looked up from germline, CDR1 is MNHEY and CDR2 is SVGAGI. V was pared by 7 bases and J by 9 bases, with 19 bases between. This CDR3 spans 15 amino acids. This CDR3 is CASNYLGGGGSPLHF. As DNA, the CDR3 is TGTGCCAGCAACTACTTGGGCGGGGGAGGTTCACCCCTCCACTTT.

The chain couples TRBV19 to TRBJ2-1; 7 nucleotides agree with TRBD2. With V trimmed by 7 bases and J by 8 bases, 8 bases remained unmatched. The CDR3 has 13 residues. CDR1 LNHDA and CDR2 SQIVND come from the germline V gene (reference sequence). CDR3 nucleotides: TGTGCCAGTAATCAGGGAGGGTCCGATGAGCAGTTCTTC. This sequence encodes CASNQGGSDEQFF.

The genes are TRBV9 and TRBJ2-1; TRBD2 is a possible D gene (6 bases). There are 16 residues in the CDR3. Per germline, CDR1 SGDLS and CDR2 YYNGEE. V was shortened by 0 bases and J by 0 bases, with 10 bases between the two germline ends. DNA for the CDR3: TGTGCCAGCAGCGTAGGCGTCGGGAGCTCCTACAATGAGCAGTTCTTC. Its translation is CASSVGVGSSYNEQFF.

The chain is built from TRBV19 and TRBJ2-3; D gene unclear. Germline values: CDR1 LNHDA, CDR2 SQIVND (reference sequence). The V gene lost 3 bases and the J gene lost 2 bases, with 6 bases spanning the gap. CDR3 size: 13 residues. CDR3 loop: CASSIRHTDTQYF. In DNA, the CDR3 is TGTGCCAGTAGTATCAGACACACAGATACGCAGTATTTT.

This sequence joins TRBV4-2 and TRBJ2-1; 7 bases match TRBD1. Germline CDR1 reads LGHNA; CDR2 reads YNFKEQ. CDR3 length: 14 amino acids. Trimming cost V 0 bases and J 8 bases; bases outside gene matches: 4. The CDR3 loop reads CASSQDGQGDEQFF. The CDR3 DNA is TGTGCCAGCAGCCAAGACGGGCAGGGGGATGAGCAGTTCTTC.

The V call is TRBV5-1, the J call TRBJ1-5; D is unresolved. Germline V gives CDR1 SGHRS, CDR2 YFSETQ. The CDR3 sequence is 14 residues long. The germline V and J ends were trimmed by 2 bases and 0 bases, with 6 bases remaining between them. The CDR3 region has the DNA TGCGCCAGCAGCTTCGGAGGTAGCAATCAGCCCCAGCATTTT. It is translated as CASSFGGSNQPQHF.

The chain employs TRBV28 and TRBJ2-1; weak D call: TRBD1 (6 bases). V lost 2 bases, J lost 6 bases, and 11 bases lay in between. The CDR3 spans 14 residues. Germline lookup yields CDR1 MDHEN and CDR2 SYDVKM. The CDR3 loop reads CASSLTPGANEQFF. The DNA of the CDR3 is TGTGCCAGCAGTTTAACTCCAGGGGCCAATGAGCAGTTCTTC.

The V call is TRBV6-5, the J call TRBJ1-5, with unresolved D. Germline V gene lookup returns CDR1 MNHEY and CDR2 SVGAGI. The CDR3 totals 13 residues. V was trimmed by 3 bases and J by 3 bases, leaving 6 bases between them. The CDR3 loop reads CASSYSVNQPQHF. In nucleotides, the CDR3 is TGTGCCAGCAGTTATTCTGTCAATCAGCCCCAGCATTTT.

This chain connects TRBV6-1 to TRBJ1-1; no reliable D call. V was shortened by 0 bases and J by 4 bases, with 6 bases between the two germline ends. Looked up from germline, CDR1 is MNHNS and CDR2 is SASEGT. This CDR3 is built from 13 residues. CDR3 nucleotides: TGTGCCAGCAGTGAAGCGCGCACCACTGAAGCTTTCTTT. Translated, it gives CASSEARTTEAFF.

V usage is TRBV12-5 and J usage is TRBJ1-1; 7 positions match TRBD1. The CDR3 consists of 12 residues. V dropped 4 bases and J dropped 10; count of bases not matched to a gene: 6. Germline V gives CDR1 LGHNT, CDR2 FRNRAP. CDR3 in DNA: TGTGCTAGTGGTTCCGGCCCAGGGGGAGCTTTCTTT. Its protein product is CASGSGPGGAFF.

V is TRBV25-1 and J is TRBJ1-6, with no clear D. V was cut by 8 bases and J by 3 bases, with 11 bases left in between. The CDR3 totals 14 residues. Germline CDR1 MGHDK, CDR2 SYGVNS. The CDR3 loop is CASRRGSYNSPLHF. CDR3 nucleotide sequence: TGTGCCAGCCGGAGAGGGAGCTATAATTCACCCCTCCACTTT.

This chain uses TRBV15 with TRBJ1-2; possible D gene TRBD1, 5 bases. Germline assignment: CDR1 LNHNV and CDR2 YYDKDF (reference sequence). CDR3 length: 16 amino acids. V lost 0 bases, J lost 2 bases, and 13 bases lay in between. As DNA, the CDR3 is TGTGCCACCAGCAGAGATTATTCAGGGATGAACTATGGCTACACCTTC. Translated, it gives CATSRDYSGMNYGYTF.

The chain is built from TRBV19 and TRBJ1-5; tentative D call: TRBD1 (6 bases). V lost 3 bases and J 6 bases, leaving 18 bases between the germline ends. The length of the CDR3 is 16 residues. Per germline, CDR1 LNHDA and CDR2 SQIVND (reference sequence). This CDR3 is CASSIGSQGGGQPQHF. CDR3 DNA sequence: TGTGCCAGTAGTATCGGGAGTCAGGGAGGGGGTCAGCCCCAGCATTTT.

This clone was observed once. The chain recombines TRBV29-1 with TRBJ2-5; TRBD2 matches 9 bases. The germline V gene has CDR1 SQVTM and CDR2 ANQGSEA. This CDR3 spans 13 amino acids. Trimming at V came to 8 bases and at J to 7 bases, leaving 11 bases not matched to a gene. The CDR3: CSPGTSRGGTQYF. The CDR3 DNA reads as TGCAGCCCTGGGACTAGCAGGGGGGGGACCCAGTACTTC.

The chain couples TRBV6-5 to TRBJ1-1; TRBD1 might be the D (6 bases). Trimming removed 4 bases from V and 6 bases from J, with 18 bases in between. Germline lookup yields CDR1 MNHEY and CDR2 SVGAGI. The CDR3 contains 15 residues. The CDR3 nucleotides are TGTGCCAGCAGTTTCAAACCCAGGGGTTTGGCTGAAGCTTTCTTT. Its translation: CASSFKPRGLAEAFF.

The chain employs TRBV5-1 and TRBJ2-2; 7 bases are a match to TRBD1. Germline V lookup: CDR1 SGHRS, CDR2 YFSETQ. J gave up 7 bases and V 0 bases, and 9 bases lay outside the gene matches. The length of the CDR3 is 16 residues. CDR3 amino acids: CASSLVGGGKVGELFF. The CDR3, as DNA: TGCGCCAGCAGCTTGGTAGGGGGCGGAAAGGTCGGGGAGCTGTTTTTT.